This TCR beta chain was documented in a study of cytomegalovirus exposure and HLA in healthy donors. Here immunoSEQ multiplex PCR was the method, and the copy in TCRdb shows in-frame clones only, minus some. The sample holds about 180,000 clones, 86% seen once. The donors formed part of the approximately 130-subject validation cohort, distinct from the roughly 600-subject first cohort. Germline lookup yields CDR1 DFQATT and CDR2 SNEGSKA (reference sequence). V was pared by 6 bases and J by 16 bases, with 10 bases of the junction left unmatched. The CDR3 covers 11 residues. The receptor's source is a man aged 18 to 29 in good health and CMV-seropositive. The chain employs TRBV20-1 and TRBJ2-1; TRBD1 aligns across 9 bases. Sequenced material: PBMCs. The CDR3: CSAIIRDRDFF. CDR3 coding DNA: TGCAGTGCCATCATCCGGGACAGGGATTTCTTC.